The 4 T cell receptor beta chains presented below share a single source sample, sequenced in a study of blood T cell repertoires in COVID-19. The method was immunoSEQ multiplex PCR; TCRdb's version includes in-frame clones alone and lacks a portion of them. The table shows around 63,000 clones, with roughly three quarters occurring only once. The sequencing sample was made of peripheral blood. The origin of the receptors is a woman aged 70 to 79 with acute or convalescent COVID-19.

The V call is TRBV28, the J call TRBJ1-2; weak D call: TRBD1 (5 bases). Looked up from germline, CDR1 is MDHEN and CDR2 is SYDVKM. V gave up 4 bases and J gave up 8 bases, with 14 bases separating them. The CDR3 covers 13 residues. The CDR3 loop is CASSSPGRDGYTF. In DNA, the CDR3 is TGTGCCAGCAGTTCCCCGGGGAGGGACGGCTACACCTTC.

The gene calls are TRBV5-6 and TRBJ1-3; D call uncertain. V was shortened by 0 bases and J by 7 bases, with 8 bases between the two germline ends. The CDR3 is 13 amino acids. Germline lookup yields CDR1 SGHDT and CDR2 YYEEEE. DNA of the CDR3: TGTGCCAGCAGCTTGGAGGCGGTTAACACCATATATTTT. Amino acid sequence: CASSLEAVNTIYF.

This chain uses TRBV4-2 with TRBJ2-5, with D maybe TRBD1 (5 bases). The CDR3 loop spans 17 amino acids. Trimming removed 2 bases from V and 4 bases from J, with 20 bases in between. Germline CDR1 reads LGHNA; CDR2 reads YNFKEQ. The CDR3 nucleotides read TGTGCCAGCAGCCAAAAAAAATTAGGGGCCGCCCCAGAGACCCAGTACTTC. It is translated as CASSQKKLGAAPETQYF.

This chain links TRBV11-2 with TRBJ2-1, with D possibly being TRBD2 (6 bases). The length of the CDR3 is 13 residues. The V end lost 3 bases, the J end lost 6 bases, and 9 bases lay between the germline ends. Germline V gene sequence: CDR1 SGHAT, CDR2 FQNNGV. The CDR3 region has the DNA TGTGCCAGCAGCTTTAGCGGCCTCAATGAGCAGTTCTTC. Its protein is CASSFSGLNEQFF.